The 8 T cell receptor beta chains reported below all come from one sample, sequenced in a study of regulatory T cells in long-lasting Graves disease. Noted time point: persistent/refractory GD, antithyroid drugs over 5 years with positive TRAb. Extracted PBMC RNA gave rise to the TCR library. HTBI primers from iRepertoire and Arm-PCR of CDR3 regions yielded the TCR beta libraries. From the multiplex PCR reads, TCRdb called clonotypes with MiXCR, one entry per CDR3 protein. This sample has over 300,000 distinct CDR3 sequences; roughly 21% occur once, and the top ten carry roughly 29%. Source: peripheral blood mononuclear cells (PBMCs), taken when the disease was refractory, from a patient treated with antithyroid drugs. Every receptor here comes from a female donor with Graves disease.

Only a few counts were recorded for this clonotype. The chain employs TRBV7-9 and TRBJ1-2, with 8 bases identical to TRBD1. The germline CDR1 and CDR2 sequences are SEHNR and FQNEAQ (reference sequence). The V and J ends lost 5 bases and 4 bases, in that order; junction bases with no gene match: 9. This CDR3 spans 15 amino acids. CDR3 amino acids: CASSLDRGHTYGYTF. CDR3 DNA: TGTGCCAGCAGCCTAGACAGGGGTCATACCTATGGCTACACCTTC.

This clonotype was observed at least ten times. The chain joins TRBV12-3 or TRBV12-4 to TRBJ2-5; D uncertain. V was pared by 7 bases and J by 5 bases, with 20 bases between. The CDR3 consists of 15 residues. CDR3 loop: CASKRARRVYETQYF. As DNA, the CDR3 is TGTGCCAGCAAAAGGGCGCGTCGAGTGTATGAGACCCAGTACTTC.

This clonotype has ten or more counts. The rearrangement uses TRBV6-1 and TRBJ1-5; D call uncertain. The CDR3 has 13 amino acids. V was clipped by 2 bases and J by 5 bases, with 7 bases between them. Germline CDR1 and CDR2: MNHNS and SASEGT. CDR3 loop: CASSEYGDQPQHF. For the CDR3, the DNA is TGTGCCAGCAGTGAATATGGCGATCAGCCCCAGCATTTT.

This clonotype appeared a few times. The chain recombines TRBV5-1 with TRBJ2-2; possibly TRBD2 for D (6 bases). Germline V CDR1 and CDR2: SGHRS, YFSETQ. Between the trimmed V and J ends, which lost 2 bases and 7 bases, there was a span of 18 bases. The CDR3 totals 16 residues. The CDR3 region has the DNA TGCGCCAGCAGCTTTCTAACGGGAGCGACGAGCGGGGAGCTGTTTTTT. Residues: CASSFLTGATSGELFF.

There are a few counts of this clonotype. The V and J genes are TRBV3-1 and TRBJ1-6; D gene uncertain. The CDR3 runs to 16 residues. Trimming shortened V by 4 bases and J by 0 bases, and 10 bases separated the two germline ends. The germline V gene encodes CDR1 LGHDT and CDR2 YNNKEL (reference sequence). CDR3 bases: TGTGCCAGCAGCCCCCTAGGGAGCTCCTATAATTCACCCCTCCACTTT. Translated: CASSPLGSSYNSPLHF.

This clonotype was counted ten times or more. The V gene is TRBV6-1, the J gene TRBJ2-7; D may be TRBD1 (5 bases). V was trimmed by 8 bases and J by 2 bases, leaving 13 bases between them. This CDR3 spans 13 amino acids. From germline, CDR1 is MNHNS and CDR2 SASEGT. Here the CDR3 reads CASGATTTYEQYF. For the CDR3, the DNA is TGTGCCAGCGGGGCTACCACTACCTACGAGCAGTACTTC.

This chain links TRBV20-1 with TRBJ2-3; 10 bases align to TRBD2. The germline gives CDR1 DFQATT, CDR2 SNEGSKA (reference sequence). The CDR3 is 16 amino acids. Trimming at V came to 1 base and at J to 0 bases, leaving 4 bases not matched to a gene. The CDR3 sequence is CSARVQLAGSTDTQYF. CDR3 DNA sequence: TGCAGTGCTAGAGTCCAACTAGCGGGGAGCACAGATACGCAGTATTTT.

The chain recombines TRBV29-1 with TRBJ1-2, with 7 bases lining up with TRBD1. The CDR3 loop spans 13 amino acids. Trimming cost V 8 bases and J 4 bases; bases outside gene matches: 10. CDR1 and CDR2 from the germline V gene are SQVTM and ANQGSEA. In nucleotides, the CDR3 is TGCAGCACACAAACAGGGGATGGCTATGGCTACACCTTC. Encoded protein: CSTQTGDGYGYTF.